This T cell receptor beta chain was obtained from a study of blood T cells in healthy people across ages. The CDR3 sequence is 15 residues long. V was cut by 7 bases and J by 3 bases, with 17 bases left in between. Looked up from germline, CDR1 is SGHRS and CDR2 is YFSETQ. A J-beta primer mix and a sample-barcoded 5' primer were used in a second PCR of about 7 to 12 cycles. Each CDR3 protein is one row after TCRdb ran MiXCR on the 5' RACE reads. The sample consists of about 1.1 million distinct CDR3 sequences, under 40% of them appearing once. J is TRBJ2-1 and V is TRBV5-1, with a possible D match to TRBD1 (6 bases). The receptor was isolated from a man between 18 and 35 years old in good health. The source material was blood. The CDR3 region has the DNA TGCGCCAGCGGGAATCGGGACAATGTCTACAATGAGCAGTTCTTC. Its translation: CASGNRDNVYNEQFF. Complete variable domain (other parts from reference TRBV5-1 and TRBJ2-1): KAGVTQTPRYLIKTRGQQVTLSCSPISGHRSVSWYQQTPGQGLQFLFEYFSETQRNKGNFPGRFSGRQFSNSRSEMNVSTLELGDSALYLCASGNRDNVYNEQFFGPGTRLTVL.